This record concerns one T cell receptor (beta chain) sequence. The junction had 8 bases not matched to a gene; V was cut back by 4 bases and J by 8 bases. There are 13 residues in the CDR3. The germline gives CDR1 SGHNT, CDR2 YYREEE (reference sequence). This entry belongs to a study of blood T cell repertoires in COVID-19. Across the study: Samples came from the United States, Italy and Spain, spanning acute and convalescent COVID-19. Sources were T cells, B-cell-depleted T cells, or PBMCs; the material itself was cDNA or gDNA.

Under the authors' procedure: It was from reference gene primer amplification that nucleated cell counts were estimated. This table comes from immunoSEQ multiplex PCR, and its TCRdb copy is limited to in-frame clones, with some not included. V and J calls and clone size come straight from that table; D and trimming were deduced from the DNA. The sample lists under 200,000 clones, roughly 86% seen once, with around 1.5% in the top ten. This rearrangement joins TRBV5-4 to TRBJ1-2; 7 nucleotides match TRBD1. The TCR originated in a man aged 18 to 29 with active or convalescent COVID-19. Sequencing input: peripheral blood. The CDR3 protein is CASSLDRERGYTF. The CDR3 DNA reads TGTGCCAGCAGCCTTGACAGGGAGAGAGGCTACACCTTC.